These T cell receptor beta chains were read from a single sample in a study of T cell changes during pregnancy in multiple sclerosis. Profiling relied on immunoSEQ multiplex PCR, and the TCRdb table lists in-frame clones only, not all of them. The sample includes more than 45,000 clones, 93% of them seen just once. Sequenced here: CD8+ T cells from peripheral blood mononuclear cells, sampled in the second trimester of pregnancy. The source is a female donor with multiple sclerosis, enrolled in a pregnancy study. CDR3s include the opening cysteine and the closing phenylalanine or tryptophan. The D gene is left open where the match is weak. Only some rows state a clone size, as once, few, many or a class for expanded clones.

v_gene,abundance,j_gene,d_gene,CDR3aa,CDR3nt
TRBV28,once,TRBJ1-4,NA,CASNQPNRDNEKLFF,TGTGCCAGCAATCAACCAAACAGGGATAATGAAAAACTGTTTTTT
TRBV4-3,once,TRBJ1-1,TRBD1,CASSQGQEVTEAFF,TGCGCCAGCAGCCAGGGACAGGAGGTCACTGAAGCTTTCTTT
TRBV6-5,NA,TRBJ2-1,NA,CASSSGTSVSYNEQFF,TGTGCCAGCAGTTCCGGGACATCTGTCTCCTACAATGAGCAGTTCTTC
TRBV29-1,NA,TRBJ1-1,TRBD1,CSVHRGLTEAFF,TGCAGCGTACACAGGGGCCTCACTGAAGCTTTCTTT
TRBV19,NA,TRBJ1-1,NA,CASSKGAEAFF,TGTGCCAGTTCAAAAGGGGCTGAAGCTTTCTTT
TRBV5-1,NA,TRBJ2-2,NA,CASSWDTDTGELFF,TGCGCCAGCAGCTGGGACACCGACACCGGGGAGCTGTTTTTT
TRBV5-1,NA,TRBJ1-1,NA,CASSAIQGDTEAFF,TGCGCCAGCAGCGCAATACAGGGCGACACTGAAGCTTTCTTT
TRBV27,NA,TRBJ2-7,TRBD2,CASSLWYPWLGTSSGSGSYEQYF,TGTGCCAGCAGTTTATGGTACCCGTGGTTGGGGACTAGCAGCGGTTCTGGTTCCTACGAGCAGTACTTC
TRBV4-1,NA,TRBJ2-3,TRBD2,CASSQQRGARDTQYF,TGCGCCAGCAGCCAACAGCGGGGGGCGCGGGATACGCAGTATTTT
TRBV7-2,NA,TRBJ2-3,NA,CASSLGSSAGTDTQYF,TGTGCCAGCAGCTTAGGGAGCTCAGCAGGCACAGATACGCAGTATTTT
TRBV19,NA,TRBJ1-5,TRBD1,CASTTPTGGYYQPQHF,TGTGCCAGTACCACGCCCACAGGGGGCTATTATCAGCCCCAGCATTTT
TRBV9,NA,TRBJ2-7,TRBD2,CASSIRLAEPQGQYF,TGTGCCAGCAGCATTAGACTAGCGGAGCCCCAAGGGCAGTACTTC
TRBV7-2,few,TRBJ1-3,NA,CASSLVGEMDTIYF,TGTGCCAGCAGCTTAGTTGGGGAGATGGACACCATATATTTT
TRBV27,NA,TRBJ1-2,NA,CATWWQRLGYTF,TGTGCCACCTGGTGGCAGCGCTTGGGCTACACCTTC
TRBV7-9,NA,TRBJ2-1,NA,CASSSPDTGWVMLEQFF,TGTGCCAGCAGCTCGCCAGATACAGGGTGGGTCATGCTTGAGCAGTTCTTC
TRBV5-4,NA,TRBJ2-7,NA,CASSLSWGNSGEQYF,TGTGCCAGCAGCTTGTCCTGGGGAAATAGCGGCGAGCAGTACTTC
TRBV27,NA,TRBJ1-5,NA,CASSPDSFSNQPQHF,TGTGCCAGCAGCCCCGACAGTTTTAGCAATCAGCCCCAGCATTTT
TRBV5-8,NA,TRBJ1-5,NA,CASNLQNSNQPQHF,TGTGCCAGCAATCTACAGAATAGCAATCAGCCCCAGCATTTT
TRBV30,NA,TRBJ2-7,NA,CAWSVYRPPPHRSYEQYF,TGTGCCTGGAGTGTATACCGCCCCCCCCCGCACAGAAGCTACGAGCAGTACTTC
TRBV5-1,NA,TRBJ1-1,TRBD1,CASSLGPGQGLWNTEAFF,TGCGCCAGCAGCTTGGGCCCGGGACAGGGGCTCTGGAACACTGAAGCTTTCTTT
TRBV11-2,NA,TRBJ2-5,NA,CASSPEAASEIRETQYF,TGTGCCAGCAGCCCGGAGGCGGCTAGCGAGATTCGGGAGACCCAGTACTTC
TRBV14,NA,TRBJ1-1,NA,CASSQDRWGSKAFF,TGTGCCAGCAGCCAAGATCGATGGGGCAGTAAAGCTTTCTTT
TRBV15,NA,TRBJ2-7,TRBD1,CATSSGTGGVSHEQYF,TGTGCCACCAGCAGTGGGACAGGGGGTGTTTCCCACGAGCAGTACTTC
TRBV7-5,NA,TRBJ2-2,NA,CVRRGYNTGELFF,TGTGTCAGACGGGGTTACAACACCGGGGAGCTGTTTTTT
TRBV2,NA,TRBJ2-7,TRBD1,CASSGTGTGSYEQYF,TGTGCCAGCAGTGGAACTGGGACAGGAAGCTACGAGCAGTACTTC
TRBV5-1,once,TRBJ1-5,TRBD1,CASSFFPTGTEDDQPQHF,TGCGCCAGCAGTTTCTTTCCTACCGGGACAGAGGATGATCAGCCCCAGCATTTT
TRBV11-2,few,TRBJ1-1,NA,CASSLDGGQIEAFF,TGTGCCAGCAGCTTAGATGGGGGCCAAATCGAAGCTTTCTTT
TRBV9,NA,TRBJ2-7,TRBD1,CASSEGQGAPEQYF,TGTGCCAGCAGCGAGGGACAGGGGGCGCCCGAGCAGTACTTC
TRBV29-1,few,TRBJ2-1,TRBD2,CSVELGLAGGKQFF,TGCAGCGTTGAACTAGGACTAGCGGGTGGAAAGCAGTTCTTC
TRBV5-1,NA,TRBJ2-2,TRBD1,CASSFNGQENTGELFF,TGCGCCAGCAGCTTCAATGGACAGGAGAACACCGGGGAGCTGTTTTTT
TRBV10-2,NA,TRBJ1-4,TRBD1,CASSESGQVLRGVEKLFF,TGCGCCAGCAGTGAATCGGGACAGGTGCTTCGGGGGGTCGAAAAACTGTTTTTT
TRBV6-5,NA,TRBJ2-1,NA,CASSAGNEQFF,TGTGCCAGCAGTGCGGGTAATGAGCAGTTCTTC
TRBV6-4,NA,TRBJ2-3,NA,CASSDLDSGVDTQYF,TGTGCCAGCAGTGACTTGGACTCAGGGGTGGATACGCAGTATTTT
TRBV27,NA,TRBJ1-2,TRBD1,CASSSGQGLNYGYTF,TGTGCCAGCAGTTCCGGACAGGGACTTAACTATGGCTACACCTTC
TRBV28,NA,TRBJ2-7,TRBD2,CASRSTSGSYEQYF,TGTGCCAGCAGGTCGACTAGCGGTTCCTACGAGCAGTACTTC
TRBV9,NA,TRBJ2-3,TRBD2,CASSDGTSGITDTQYF,TGTGCCAGCAGCGATGGGACTAGCGGGATCACAGATACGCAGTATTTT
TRBV6-4,NA,TRBJ2-2,TRBD2,CASSDSIGLAGPTGELFF,TGTGCCAGCAGTGACTCGATTGGACTAGCGGGGCCCACCGGGGAGCTGTTTTTT
TRBV5-4,NA,TRBJ1-4,NA,CASSSPGSSEKLFF,TGTGCCAGCAGCTCTCCGGGGTCGAGTGAAAAACTGTTTTTT
TRBV2,few,TRBJ2-7,TRBD1,CASSDDNRGAYEQYF,TGTGCCAGCAGTGATGATAACAGGGGAGCCTACGAGCAGTACTTC
TRBV4-3,NA,TRBJ2-1,NA,CASSQDGRGWDEQFF,TGCGCCAGCAGCCAAGACGGCAGGGGTTGGGATGAGCAGTTCTTC
TRBV6-1,once,TRBJ2-3,NA,CASSEGGLPTDTQYF,TGTGCCAGCAGTGAAGGAGGCTTGCCGACAGATACGCAGTATTTT
TRBV7-3,NA,TRBJ2-3,NA,CASSLTMAVTTDTQYF,TGTGCCAGCAGCTTAACGATGGCGGTTACCACAGATACGCAGTATTTT
TRBV27,NA,TRBJ2-7,TRBD2,CASSPLTSGIGYEQYF,TGTGCCAGCAGTCCTCTCACTAGCGGGATCGGCTACGAGCAGTACTTC
TRBV6-1,NA,TRBJ2-7,TRBD2,CASTRTSGSYEQYF,TGTGCCAGCACCCGGACTAGCGGGAGCTACGAGCAGTACTTC
TRBV13,NA,TRBJ2-2,NA,CASSLLGLSNTGELFF,TGTGCCAGCAGCTTACTGGGGCTATCGAACACCGGGGAGCTGTTTTTT
TRBV5-1,NA,TRBJ2-7,TRBD1,CASSSGQGALPEQYF,TGCGCCAGCAGCTCGGGACAGGGGGCCCTTCCCGAGCAGTACTTC
TRBV7-8,few,TRBJ2-2,NA,CASSLGTGIGELFF,TGTGCCAGCAGCTTAGGAACGGGGATCGGAGAGCTGTTTTTT
TRBV5-1,few,TRBJ1-2,TRBD1,CASSFNRGTNYGYTF,TGCGCCAGCAGCTTCAACAGGGGGACTAACTATGGCTACACCTTC
TRBV29-1,NA,TRBJ2-3,NA,CSVVAGSSTDTQYF,TGCAGCGTTGTAGCCGGATCTAGCACAGATACGCAGTATTTT